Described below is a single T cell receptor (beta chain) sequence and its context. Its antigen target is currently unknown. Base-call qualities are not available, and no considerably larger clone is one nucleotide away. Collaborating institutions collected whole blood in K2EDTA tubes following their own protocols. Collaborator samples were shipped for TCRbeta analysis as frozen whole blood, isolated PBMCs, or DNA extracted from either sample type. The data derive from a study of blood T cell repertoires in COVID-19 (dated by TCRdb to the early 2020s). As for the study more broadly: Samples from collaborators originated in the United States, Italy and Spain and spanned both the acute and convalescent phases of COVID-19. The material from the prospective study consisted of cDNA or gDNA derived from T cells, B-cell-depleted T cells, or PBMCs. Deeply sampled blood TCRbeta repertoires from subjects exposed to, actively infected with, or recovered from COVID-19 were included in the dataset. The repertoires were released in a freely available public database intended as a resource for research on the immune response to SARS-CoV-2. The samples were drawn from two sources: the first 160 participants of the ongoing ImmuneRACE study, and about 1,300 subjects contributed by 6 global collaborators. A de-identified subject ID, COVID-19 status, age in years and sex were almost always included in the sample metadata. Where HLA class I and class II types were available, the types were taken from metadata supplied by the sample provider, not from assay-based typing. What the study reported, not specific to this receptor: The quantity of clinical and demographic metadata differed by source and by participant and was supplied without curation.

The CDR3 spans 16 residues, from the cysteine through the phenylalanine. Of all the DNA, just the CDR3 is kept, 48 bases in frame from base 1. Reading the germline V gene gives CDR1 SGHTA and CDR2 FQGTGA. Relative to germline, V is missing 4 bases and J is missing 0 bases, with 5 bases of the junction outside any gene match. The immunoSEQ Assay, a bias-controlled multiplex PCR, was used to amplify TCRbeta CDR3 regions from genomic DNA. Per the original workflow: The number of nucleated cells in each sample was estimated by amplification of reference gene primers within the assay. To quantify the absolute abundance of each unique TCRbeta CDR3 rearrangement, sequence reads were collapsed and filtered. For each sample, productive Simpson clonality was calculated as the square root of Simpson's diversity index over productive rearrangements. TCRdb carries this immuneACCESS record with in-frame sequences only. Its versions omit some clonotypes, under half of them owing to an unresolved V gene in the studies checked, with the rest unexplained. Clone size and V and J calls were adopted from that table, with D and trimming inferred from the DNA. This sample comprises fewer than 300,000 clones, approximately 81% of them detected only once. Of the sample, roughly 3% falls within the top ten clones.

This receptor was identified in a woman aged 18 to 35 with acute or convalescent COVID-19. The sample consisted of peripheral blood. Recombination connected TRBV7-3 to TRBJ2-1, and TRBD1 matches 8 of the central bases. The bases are TGTGCCAGCAGCTCGGCCACAGGGGGCTCCTACAATGAGCAGTTCTTC. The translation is CASSSATGGSYNEQFF.